This T cell receptor beta chain stems from a study of beta chain features in type 1 diabetes. Expressed TCRB transcripts were sequenced, since all the RNA that had been isolated was reverse transcribed. Sequencing of naive, central memory and regulatory T cell samples gave an average of around 4 million reads. Sequencing used immunoSEQ multiplex PCR; TCRdb keeps in-frame clones, though not all of them. The sample includes hundreds of thousands of clones, 11% to 15% seen only once; the top ten take 0.03% to 0.04%. The CDR3 totals 17 residues. Regarding this clone: Its specificity is unknown.

One heparinised blood draw averaging around 110 mL was given by each donor. Sorting that relied on CD45RO/CCR7/CD25/CD127/CD95/CD27 yielded CD4+ naive, central memory, regulatory and stem cell-like memory cells. Study-level results: Compared to healthy donors, patients appeared to have naive, central memory and Treg TCRB repertoires that were more alike. Researchers report that Type 1 diabetes patients had moderately but significantly shorter TCRB CDR3s across all four CD4+ subsets.

This receptor was obtained from a young man with type 1 diabetes. J is TRBJ2-4 and V is TRBV12-2; the D segment call TRBD1 is taken from the table without a DNA check. TRBV12-2 is annotated as a pseudogene. The sample taken for sequencing was naive CD4+ T cells from blood. In DNA, the CDR3 is TGTGCAAGTCGCTTACTCAATTGGGACAGGGTTGAAAACATTCAGTACTTC. Translation gives CASRLLNWDRVENIQYF.